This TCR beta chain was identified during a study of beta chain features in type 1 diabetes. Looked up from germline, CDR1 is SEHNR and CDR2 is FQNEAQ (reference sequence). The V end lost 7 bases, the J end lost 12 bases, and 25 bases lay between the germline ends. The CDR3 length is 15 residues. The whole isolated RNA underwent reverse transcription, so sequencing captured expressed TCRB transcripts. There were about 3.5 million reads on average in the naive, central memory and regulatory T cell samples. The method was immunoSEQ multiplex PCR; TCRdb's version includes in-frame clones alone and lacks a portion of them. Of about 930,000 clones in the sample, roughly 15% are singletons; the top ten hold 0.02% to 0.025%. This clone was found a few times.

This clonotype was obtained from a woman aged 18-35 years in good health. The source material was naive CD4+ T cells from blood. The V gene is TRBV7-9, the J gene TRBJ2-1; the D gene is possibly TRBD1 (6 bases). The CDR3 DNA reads TGTGCCAGCAACCCCCTCGGGCCACCTATCAGGGGGCAGTTCTTC. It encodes CASNPLGPPIRGQFF. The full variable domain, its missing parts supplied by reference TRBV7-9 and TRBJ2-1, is DTGVSQNPRHKITKRGQNVTFRCDPISEHNRLYWYRQTLGQGPEFLTYFQNEAQLEKSRLLSDRFSAERPKGSFSTLEIQRTEQGDSAMYLCASNPLGPPIRGQFFGPGTRLTVL.